This TCR beta chain originates from a study of blood T cell repertoires in COVID-19. Cohort allocation depended upon clinical history that participants reported. Cohort 3 recovered donors had two negative PCRs, clearance, or symptom resolution. The method was immunoSEQ multiplex PCR; TCRdb's version includes in-frame clones alone and lacks a portion of them. The sample consists of about 300,000 clones, 85% of them appearing once. Sequenced sample: PBMCs or T cells enriched from blood (not recorded which). This receptor was identified in a woman aged 45-65 years who had recovered from COVID-19.

For the CDR3, the DNA is TGCGCCAGCAGCCCGGTCGGGGGGCCCGGGGAGCTGTTTTTT. It is translated as CASSPVGGPGELFF. V usage is TRBV10-2 and J usage is TRBJ2-2; a possible D gene is TRBD2 (7 bases). CDR1 and CDR2 from the germline V gene are WSHSY and SAAADI. Trimming shortened V by 6 bases and J by 6 bases, and 14 bases separated the two germline ends. This CDR3 comprises 14 residues.